In its sample, the clone carrying this TCR beta chain was seen many times. Trimming shortened V by 2 bases and J by 5 bases, and 9 bases separated the two germline ends. Germline CDR1 is MNHNS and CDR2 is SASEGT. The CDR3 loop spans 14 amino acids. These data come from a study of low-dose radiotherapy and immunotherapy resistance in tumors. The wider study: Doses delivered to Cohort 2 were 1 Gy per fraction every two weeks, amounting to 13 Gy over 26 weeks.

Stated time point: before trial treatment. Tumors of eligible patients were advanced, solid and lacking tumor-infiltrating lymphocytes. TCRs underwent approximately 20 PCR cycles of amplification with a constant-region primer and V-primer adapter. TCRdb re-called the reads with MiXCR, one entry per CDR3 protein. The sample records tens of thousands of distinct CDR3 sequences, about 10% being singletons. The clonotype comes from a female donor with ovarian cancer. The sequencing here drew on PBMCs, taken before treatment. J is TRBJ2-2 and V is TRBV6-1; tentative D call: TRBD1 (6 bases). The CDR3, as DNA: TGTGCCAGCAGTGAAAGAGGGGGTACCGGGGAGCTGTTTTTT. Encoded protein: CASSERGGTGELFF.